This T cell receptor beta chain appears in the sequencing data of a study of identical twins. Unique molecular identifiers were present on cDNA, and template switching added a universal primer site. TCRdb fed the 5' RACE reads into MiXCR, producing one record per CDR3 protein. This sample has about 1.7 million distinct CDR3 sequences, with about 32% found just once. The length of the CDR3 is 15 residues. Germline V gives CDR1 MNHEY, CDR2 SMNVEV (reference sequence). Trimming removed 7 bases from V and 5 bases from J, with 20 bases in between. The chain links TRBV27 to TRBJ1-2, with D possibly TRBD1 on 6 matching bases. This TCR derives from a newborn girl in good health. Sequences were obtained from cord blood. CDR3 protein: CASTPVGQRSYGYTF. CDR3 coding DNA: TGTGCCAGCACGCCAGTAGGACAGCGTTCGTATGGCTACACCTTC.